This T cell receptor beta chain was profiled in a study of cytomegalovirus exposure and HLA in healthy donors. Sequencing used immunoSEQ multiplex PCR; TCRdb keeps in-frame clones, though not all of them. The sample has some 140,000 clones; 80% to 90% are singletons. This clone has only one observation. Source material: PBMCs. This TCR was recovered from a man aged 18 to 29 in good health and CMV-seronegative.

DNA of the CDR3: TGTGCCAGCAGTTACTCGATAGGCAATCAGCCCCAGCATTTT. Encoded protein: CASSYSIGNQPQHF. The chain combines TRBV6-5 with TRBJ1-5; D is undetermined. The germline V and J ends were trimmed by 0 bases and 2 bases, with 5 bases remaining between them. The CDR3 extends over 14 amino acids. CDR1 MNHEY and CDR2 SVGAGI come from the germline V gene.